Only a few counts were recorded for the clone carrying this T cell receptor (beta chain). The sample is drawn from a study of spatial heterogeneity in lung cancer. Study context: Samples were donated by 72 untreated early-stage non-small cell lung cancer patients.

From germline, CDR1 is SGHAT and CDR2 FQNNGV. Trimming took off 2 bases at V and 2 bases at J, with 13 bases between the two ends. CDR3 size: 16 residues. Regarding time point: blood at routine non-recurrence follow-up after resection. Whole RNA came from tumor, nontumor lung or frozen PBMC and was sequenced without being sorted. TCRdb re-called the 5' RACE reads with MiXCR, one entry per CDR3 protein. The sample lists 110,000 or so distinct CDR3 sequences, about a tenth occurring once. The chain joins TRBV11-2 to TRBJ2-1, with D perhaps matching TRBD1 or TRBD2 (6 bases each). Sequenced material: PBMCs, taken at follow-up. The receptor was isolated from a female donor with early-stage non-small cell lung cancer. The CDR3 loop is CASSLLGGRTYNEQFF. CDR3 nucleotide sequence: TGTGCCAGCAGCTTATTAGGGGGGAGGACCTACAATGAGCAGTTCTTC.